The 29 T cell receptor beta chains below all came from one sample that was sequenced in a study of regulatory T cells in long-lasting Graves disease. Assembly of TCR beta libraries relied on iRepertoire HTBI primers together with Arm-PCR of CDR3 regions. TCRdb reanalysed the multiplex PCR reads using MiXCR and keeps one entry per CDR3 protein. Among roughly 510,000 distinct CDR3 sequences, about 16% were seen once, and the ten largest hold approximately 12%. As for time point: newly diagnosed GD, antithyroid drugs for less than 3 months. PBMC RNA was the source of the TCR library. These sequences were also reported in another study, on T cells in Graves' hyperthyroidism and ophthalmopathy.

The source was peripheral blood mononuclear cells (PBMCs), collected at new diagnosis, from a patient treated with antithyroid drugs. The source of these receptors is a man aged 18 to 30 with Graves disease.

This clonotype was recorded a few times. The V gene is TRBV4-1, the J gene TRBJ2-5; 12 nucleotides align to TRBD2. Germline V gene lookup returns CDR1 MGHRA and CDR2 YSYEKL. The CDR3 length is 16 residues. V lost 1 base to trimming and J lost 5 bases; unmatched junction nucleotides: 5. CDR3 residues: CASSQATSGSRETQYF. As DNA, the CDR3 is TGCGCCAGCAGCCAAGCGACTAGCGGGAGTCGGGAGACCCAGTACTTC.

The chain recombines TRBV7-2 with TRBJ2-7; perhaps TRBD2 as D (6 bases). This CDR3 region has 16 residues. Germline assignment: CDR1 SGHTA and CDR2 FQGNSA. The V end lost 5 bases, the J end lost 0 bases, and 17 bases lay between the germline ends. The CDR3 reads CASSPRDSLNSYEQYF. The DNA of the CDR3 is TGTGCCAGCAGCCCGAGGGACTCCTTGAACTCCTACGAGCAGTACTTC.

The chain links TRBV9 to TRBJ1-2; unclear D gene. Germline V gene sequence: CDR1 SGDLS, CDR2 YYNGEE. The CDR3 is 18 amino acids. Trimming removed 0 bases from V and 1 base from J, with 19 bases in between. The CDR3 spells CASSVATEWQEVNYGYTF. The CDR3 bases are TGTGCCAGCAGCGTAGCTACTGAGTGGCAGGAGGTTAACTATGGCTACACCTTC. Full variable domain (missing parts from reference TRBV9 and TRBJ1-2): DSGVTQTPKHLITATGQRVTLRCSPRSGDLSVYWYQQSLDQGLQFLIQYYNGEERAKGNILERFSAQQFPDLHSELNLSSLELGDSALYFCASSVATEWQEVNYGYTFGSGTRLTVV.

This clonotype has just a few counts. V gene TRBV4-1 combines with J gene TRBJ2-7; 8 nucleotides line up with TRBD1. Trimming cost V 3 bases and J 5 bases; bases outside gene matches: 12. The germline V gene encodes CDR1 MGHRA and CDR2 YSYEKL. This CDR3 region has 16 residues. CDR3 in DNA: TGCGCCAGCAGCCACGACCGGGACAGGTACTCAAACGAGCAGTACTTC. As protein: CASSHDRDRYSNEQYF.

The chain is built from TRBV30 and TRBJ1-3; 8 bases map to TRBD1. This CDR3 contains 16 residues. After removal of 0 bases from V and 4 bases from J, the junction contained 8 bases not matched to a gene. Looked up from germline, CDR1 is GTSNPN and CDR2 is SVGIG (reference sequence). CDR3 loop: CAWSVSGRGPGNTIYF. The CDR3 coding sequence is TGTGCCTGGAGTGTTAGTGGCAGGGGGCCGGGAAACACCATATATTTT.

V and J are TRBV6-1 and TRBJ2-1; perhaps TRBD1 as D (6 bases). Trimming shortened V by 5 bases and J by 9 bases, and 11 bases separated the two germline ends. This CDR3 comprises 12 residues. CDR1 and CDR2 (germline): MNHNS, SASEGT. The CDR3 loop is CASSTRGGEQFF. Here the CDR3 DNA reads TGTGCCAGCAGTACCCGAGGGGGTGAGCAGTTCTTC.

This clonotype has only a few counts. The rearrangement joins TRBV29-1 to TRBJ1-2, with 7 nucleotides matching TRBD1. V shed 3 bases and J 8 bases; nucleotides not matched to a gene: 6. The germline V gene encodes CDR1 SQVTM and CDR2 ANQGSEA. The CDR3 has 12 amino acids. As DNA, the CDR3 is TGCAGCGTTGACCAGACAGGGACCGGCTACACCTTC. This translates into CSVDQTGTGYTF. Full variable domain (missing parts from reference TRBV29-1 and TRBJ1-2): SAVISQKPSRDICQRGTSLTIQCQVDSQVTMMFWYRQQPGQSLTLIATANQGSEATYESGFVIDKFPISRPNLTFSTLTVSNMSPEDSSIYLCSVDQTGTGYTFGSGTRLTVV.

The CDR3 loop reads CASSPTAGVSTEAFF. CDR3 bases: TGTGCCAGCAGTCCTACGGCAGGGGTAAGCACTGAAGCTTTCTTT. The V call is TRBV12-3 or TRBV12-4, the J call TRBJ1-1, with a tentative D call TRBD1 (6 bases). V was clipped by 5 bases and J by 4 bases, with 17 bases between them. The CDR3 is made up of 15 amino acids.

The chain joins TRBV28 to TRBJ2-7; D is ambiguous. CDR1 and CDR2 (germline): MDHEN, SYDVKM. The CDR3 runs 13 residues. V was shortened by 3 bases and J by 2 bases, with 8 bases between the two germline ends. CDR3 sequence (DNA): TGTGCCAGCAGTTTTTCACCTACCTACGAGCAGTACTTC. Translation: CASSFSPTYEQYF.

There are many counts of this clonotype. The chain is built from TRBV7-2 and TRBJ1-1; D is uncertain. Trimming removed 0 bases from V and 1 base from J, with 9 bases in between. CDR1 SGHTA and CDR2 FQGNSA come from the germline V gene. CDR3 length equals 15 residues. The DNA for the CDR3 is TGTGCCAGCAGCTTAGCGGGCAGATCGAACACTGAAGCTTTCTTT. It translates to CASSLAGRSNTEAFF.

On this clonotype itself: A read error is possible here, since a much larger clone lies one base away. The rearrangement joins TRBV11-1 to TRBJ1-6, with TRBD1 matching 8 bases. The CDR3 covers 17 residues. Germline trimming cut 4 bases from V and 11 bases from J; bases unmatched to any gene: 16. Germline loops: CDR1 SGHAT, CDR2 FQDESV (reference sequence). Here the CDR3 reads CASSSVTGTGFGPPLHF. CDR3 DNA: TGTGCCAGCAGCTCCGTTACCGGGACAGGATTTGGCCCACCCCTCCACTTT.

This clonotype was seen ten or more times. This chain connects TRBV18 to TRBJ1-2; D is ambiguous. Germline assignment: CDR1 KGHSH and CDR2 LQKENI. This CDR3 spans 13 amino acids. Trimming cost V 3 bases and J 6 bases, with 11 bases left between them. The CDR3 region is CASSPSQLDGYTF. CDR3 nucleotide sequence: TGTGCCAGCTCACCGAGCCAGCTCGATGGCTACACCTTC.

This clonotype was seen many times. The chain links TRBV12-3 or TRBV12-4 to TRBJ2-2; D unclear. Trimming stripped 4 bases from V and 6 bases from J, with 9 bases between. This CDR3 has 13 amino acids. The CDR3 region has the DNA TGTGCCAGCAGTTCCTATGCTCCCGGGGAGCTGTTTTTT. As protein: CASSSYAPGELFF.

This clonotype was counted a few times. V is TRBV29-1 and J is TRBJ1-2; TRBD1 might be the D (5 bases). The length of the CDR3 is 11 residues. Germline V gene data show CDR1 as SQVTM and CDR2 as ANQGSEA. The CDR3 loop reads CTCWGSYGYTF. DNA for the CDR3: TGCACCTGCTGGGGGTCTTACGGCTACACCTTC.

There are many counts of this clonotype. This chain joins TRBV20-1 and TRBJ2-1; 9 positions match TRBD1. V was pared by 6 bases and J by 4 bases, with 10 bases of the junction left unmatched. The CDR3 is 15 amino acids. CDR1 is DFQATT and CDR2 is SNEGSKA in the germline V gene (reference sequence). CDR3 residues: CSATGQGRGYNEQFF. Here the CDR3 DNA reads TGCAGTGCAACGGGACAGGGCAGGGGATACAATGAGCAGTTCTTC.

This clonotype occurred a few times. A read error is likely, as this CDR3 ends without the conserved phenylalanine or tryptophan. The rearrangement uses TRBV6-1 and TRBJ2-7; weak D call: TRBD2 (6 bases). The CDR3 is 16 amino acids. CDR1 and CDR2 (germline): MNHNS, SASEGT. V gave up 7 bases and J gave up 1 base, with 20 bases separating them. The CDR3 sequence: CASTSPGDLLSYEQYL. The CDR3 coding sequence is TGTGCCAGCACCTCCCCGGGGGACCTCCTTTCCTACGAGCAGTACCTC.

This clonotype was picked up a small number of times. V is TRBV19 and J is TRBJ2-4; 7 bases match TRBD2. The CDR3 has 15 amino acids. V was clipped by 1 base and J by 8 bases; unmatched bases: 8. Looked up from germline, CDR1 is LNHDA and CDR2 is SQIVND (reference sequence). The CDR3 here is CASSIVGREPHIQYF. The CDR3 DNA follows: TGTGCCAGTAGTATAGTCGGGCGGGAGCCCCACATTCAGTACTTC.

About this clonotype: A read error may be the cause here, since a much bigger clone is one base away. A read error is likely, as this CDR3 ends without the conserved phenylalanine or tryptophan. The chain uses TRBV28 and TRBJ2-1; D is ambiguous. The DNA end is a closer match to TRBJ2-5, so the J assignment may be wrong. Germline-derived CDR1 and CDR2 are MDHEN and SYDVKM. The CDR3 consists of 15 residues. The DNA for the CDR3 is TGTGCCAGCAGTCCTCAGCCGTCCTACTCAGAGACCCAGTACCTC. As protein: CASSPQPSYSETQYL.

This clonotype was recorded once. The chain joins TRBV2 to TRBJ2-4, with 7 nucleotides matching TRBD1. CDR1 is SNHLY and CDR2 is FYNNEI in the germline V gene. V dropped 6 bases and J dropped 3; count of bases not matched to a gene: 5. The CDR3 runs 14 residues. CDR3 nucleotides: TGTGCCAGCAGAACCGGGACAGACAAAAACATTCAGTACTTC. It yields the protein CASRTGTDKNIQYF.

In its sample, this clonotype was seen many times. Written as DNA, the CDR3 is TGCGCCAGCAGCCCCAGCGGGAGTTTTTACGAGCAGTACTTC. Translating gives CASSPSGSFYEQYF. The chain joins TRBV5-1 to TRBJ2-7; 8 bases line up with TRBD2. This CDR3 is 14 amino acids long. Germline-derived CDR1 and CDR2 are SGHRS and YFSETQ. Trimming removed 4 bases from V and 4 bases from J; junction bases left unmatched: 7.

Ten or more counts support this clonotype. The rearrangement uses TRBV28 and TRBJ2-3; D unclear. The CDR3 is 14 amino acids. Trimming took off 5 bases at V and 6 bases at J, with 15 bases between the two ends. Germline-derived CDR1 and CDR2 are MDHEN and SYDVKM. For the CDR3, the DNA is TGTGCCAGCAGTCTCCCGGCGATGGGGGATACGCAGTATTTT. Translated, it gives CASSLPAMGDTQYF.

The rearrangement joins TRBV30 to TRBJ2-3; D not certain. V was trimmed by 3 bases and J by 4 bases, leaving 8 bases between them. The CDR3 is made up of 12 amino acids. Per germline, CDR1 GTSNPN and CDR2 SVGIG (reference sequence). CDR3: CAWRGLADTQYF. The CDR3 region has the DNA TGTGCCTGGAGAGGCTTGGCAGATACGCAGTATTTT.

For this clonotype: The conserved closing phenylalanine or tryptophan is absent in this CDR3, likely reflecting a read error. The rearrangement links TRBV7-9 to TRBJ1-5; 7 nucleotides match TRBD1. Trimming cost V 4 bases and J 3 bases; bases outside gene matches: 6. The CDR3 length is 15 residues. The germline CDR1 and CDR2 sequences are SEHNR and FQNEAQ (reference sequence). The CDR3 DNA is TGTGCCAGCAGCTCGGAGGGACAGATCAATCAGCCCCAGCATGTT. Protein: CASSSEGQINQPQHV.

V usage is TRBV30 and J usage is TRBJ1-6; a possible D gene is TRBD1 (5 bases). This CDR3 spans 19 amino acids. Germline lookup yields CDR1 GTSNPN and CDR2 SVGIG (reference sequence). Trimming shortened V by 0 bases and J by 0 bases, and 18 bases separated the two germline ends. CDR3 amino acids: CAWSVGTELHSSYNSPLHF. The CDR3 region has the DNA TGTGCCTGGAGTGTAGGGACGGAATTGCACAGCTCCTATAATTCACCCCTCCACTTT.

This clonotype came up many times. The rearrangement uses TRBV28 and TRBJ1-1, with D maybe TRBD1 (6 bases). V gave up 3 bases and J gave up 0 bases, with 17 bases separating them. The CDR3 is 17 amino acids. Germline-derived CDR1 and CDR2 are MDHEN and SYDVKM. CDR3 DNA: TGTGCCAGCAGTTTTCCCCCGCCCAGGGGCGTGAACACTGAAGCTTTCTTT. It specifies CASSFPPPRGVNTEAFF.

Many counts were recorded for this clonotype. The chain has TRBV27 and TRBJ2-3, with 7 bases fitting TRBD1. Germline CDR1 and CDR2: MNHEY and SMNVEV (reference sequence). CDR3 length: 14 amino acids. The trim removed 6 bases at V and 0 bases at J, leaving 3 bases unmatched. The CDR3 spells CASSADRSTDTQYF. In DNA form, the CDR3 reads TGTGCCAGCAGCGCGGACAGGAGCACAGATACGCAGTATTTT.

Details on this clonotype: A far bigger clonotype differs at one base, so this is likely a read error. The chain has TRBV7-2 and TRBJ1-1, with D unresolved. The CDR3 covers 13 residues. V gave up 1 base and J gave up 3 bases, with 6 bases separating them. Germline CDR1 reads SGHTA; CDR2 reads FQGNSA. The DNA for the CDR3 is TGTGCCAGCAGCTTAGAACAGTACACTGAAGCTTTCTTT. This translates into CASSLEQYTEAFF.

Many counts were recorded for this clonotype. The rearrangement joins TRBV2 to TRBJ2-1, with 7 nucleotides matching TRBD2. The germline V gene encodes CDR1 SNHLY and CDR2 FYNNEI. The CDR3 is made up of 14 amino acids. The V and J ends lost 3 bases and 12 bases, in that order; junction bases with no gene match: 11. The CDR3 region is CASSEGGGLGLQFF. CDR3 nucleotides: TGTGCCAGCAGTGAGGGGGGGGGTCTTGGGCTGCAGTTCTTC.

In its sample, this clonotype was seen many times. The rearrangement joins TRBV6-5 to TRBJ2-3; 11 bases map to TRBD1. This CDR3 contains 16 residues. CDR1 is MNHEY and CDR2 is SVGAGI in the germline V gene. With V trimmed by 2 bases and J by 3 bases, 4 bases remained unmatched. CDR3 in DNA: TGTGCCAGCAGTTACCGGGACAGGGGGGGAACAGATACGCAGTATTTT. Translating gives CASSYRDRGGTDTQYF.